This T cell receptor (beta chain) was identified in a study of vaccination effects on CD4 cells after COVID-19. Of note for this clone: Its antigen is currently unknown.

The data were produced by immunoSEQ multiplex PCR, yet TCRdb's version contains in-frame clones alone and is incomplete. The sample holds more than 11,000 clones, over 55% seen once. The CDR3 length is 15 residues. V was clipped by 3 bases and J by 6 bases, with 19 bases between them. CDR1 is SGDLS, CDR2 YYNGEE, per germline. Before sequencing took place, the ViraFEST assay used viral peptide pools to expand antigen-specific CD4+ T cells. CD4+ T cell isolation took place after 10 days of culture. Of the BNT162b2 and mRNA-1273 vaccines, participants received two doses of one or the other. The sequencing here drew on CD4+ T cells from PBMCs cultured with SARS-CoV-2 spike peptides, taken after COVID-19 vaccination. The receptor's source is a human donor who received a COVID-19 vaccine. The chain carries TRBV9 and TRBJ2-7, with D possibly called TRBD1 or TRBD2 (5 bases each). The CDR3 here is CASSARDPYSGEQYF. Written as DNA, the CDR3 is TGTGCCAGCAGCGCCCGGGACCCTTATTCGGGCGAGCAGTACTTC.